The 31 T cell receptor beta chains presented below share a single source sample, sequenced in a study of blood T cell repertoires in COVID-19. Data came from immunoSEQ multiplex PCR; TCRdb stores just in-frame clones and leaves some out. The sample consists of some 250,000 clones, around 89% of them appearing once. Source material: PBMCs or T cells enriched from blood (not recorded which). All receptors derive from a man aged 35-49 years who had recovered from COVID-19.

The genes are TRBV5-8 and TRBJ2-3; 8 bases align to TRBD2. There are 14 residues in the CDR3. Germline assignment: CDR1 SGHTS and CDR2 YDEGEE. The junction had 2 bases not matched to a gene; V was cut back by 1 base and J by 4 bases. The CDR3 region has the DNA TGTGCCAGCAGCTTGCGGGAGGGCTCAGATACGCAGTATTTT. This codes for CASSLREGSDTQYF. The full variable domain, rest sourced from reference TRBV5-8 and TRBJ2-3, is EAGVTQSPTHLIKTRGQQATLRCSPISGHTSVYWYQQALGLGLQFLLWYDEGEERNRGNFPPRFSGRQFPNYSSELNVNALELEDSALYLCASSLREGSDTQYFGPGTRLTVL.

V usage is TRBV5-4 and J usage is TRBJ2-5; 12 nucleotides agree with TRBD2. This CDR3 comprises 15 residues. The germline CDR1 and CDR2 sequences are SGHNT and YYREEE (reference sequence). The V gene end was trimmed by 4 bases and the J gene end by 5 bases; junction bases not matched to a gene: 6. The CDR3 spells CASSLKTSGGETQYF. The CDR3 DNA follows: TGTGCCAGCAGCCTGAAGACTAGCGGGGGTGAGACCCAGTACTTC.

V is TRBV3-1 (or the pseudogene TRBV3-2) and J is TRBJ1-6, with D perhaps TRBD1 (5 bases). V was cut by 1 base and J by 9 bases, with 22 bases left in between. The CDR3 totals 18 residues. CDR1 is LGHDT, CDR2 YNNKEL, per germline (reference sequence). CDR3 sequence reads: CASSQVLGQPLGGSPLHF. CDR3 in DNA: TGTGCCAGCAGCCAAGTCTTGGGGCAGCCCCTCGGGGGTTCACCCCTCCACTTT.

The genes are TRBV24-1 and TRBJ1-2, with D possibly matching TRBD1 (6 bases). Trimming stripped 0 bases from V and 3 bases from J, with 19 bases between. CDR1 and CDR2 from the germline V gene are KGHDR and SFDVKD. This CDR3 is built from 18 residues. The CDR3 DNA sequence: TGTGCCACCAGTGATTTGGAGGGGGGGAGTAATCCCTACTATGGCTACACCTTC. Translated: CATSDLEGGSNPYYGYTF.

The chain carries TRBV28 and TRBJ2-7, with TRBD2 matching 9 bases. V dropped 6 bases and J dropped 5; count of bases not matched to a gene: 11. Germline loops: CDR1 MDHEN, CDR2 SYDVKM. CDR3 size: 15 residues. As DNA, the CDR3 is TGTGCCAGCAGCCCGACTAGCGGTCTTCTCCACGAGCAGTACTTC. Encoded protein: CASSPTSGLLHEQYF. The full variable domain, completed using reference TRBV28 and TRBJ2-7, is DVKVTQSSRYLVKRTGEKVFLECVQDMDHENMFWYRQDPGLGLRLIYFSYDVKMKEKGDIPEGYSVSREKKERFSLILESASTNQTSMYLCASSPTSGLLHEQYFGPGTRLTVT.

This rearrangement joins TRBV3-1 (or the pseudogene TRBV3-2) to TRBJ2-1, with 12 bases that match TRBD2. Germline V CDR1 and CDR2: LGHDT, YNNKEL (reference sequence). This CDR3 is 16 amino acids long. V lost 2 bases and J lost 9; bases outside the gene matches: 8. This CDR3 reads CASSQNLAGGQSEQFF. The CDR3 nucleotides read TGTGCCAGCAGCCAAAATCTAGCGGGGGGGCAAAGTGAGCAGTTCTTC.

The V gene is TRBV9, the J gene TRBJ1-1; the D gene is possibly TRBD1 (6 bases). CDR1 is SGDLS and CDR2 is YYNGEE in the germline V gene. V lost 2 bases to trimming and J lost 0 bases, with 8 bases between them. CDR3 length: 14 amino acids. Here the CDR3 reads CASSVDRVNTEAFF. The CDR3 nucleotides are TGTGCCAGCAGCGTGGACAGAGTGAACACTGAAGCTTTCTTT.

V and J are TRBV7-9 and TRBJ2-5, with D hard to call. The CDR3 is 11 amino acids. Trimming removed 9 bases from V and 3 bases from J, with 8 bases in between. Germline V gives CDR1 SEHNR, CDR2 FQNEAQ (reference sequence). The CDR3 DNA reads TGTGCCAGTAAAGGAGAAGAGACCCAGTACTTC. This sequence encodes CASKGEETQYF.

The genes are TRBV25-1 and TRBJ2-7; 8 positions match TRBD1. The CDR3 covers 16 residues. V trimming: 6 bases; J trimming: 4 bases; junction bases outside the gene matches: 14. Germline V CDR1 and CDR2: MGHDK, SYGVNS. The CDR3 protein is CASSISGTGVTYEQYF. CDR3 coding DNA: TGTGCCAGCAGCATCTCCGGGACAGGAGTCACTTACGAGCAGTACTTC.

The chain combines TRBV6-1 with TRBJ2-3; 8 bases are a match to TRBD1. V was pared by 1 base and J by 1 base, with 4 bases of the junction left unmatched. The CDR3 has 16 residues. Germline CDR1 and CDR2: MNHNS and SASEGT. The CDR3 spells CASSEVPGQGTDTQYF. CDR3 bases: TGTGCCAGCAGTGAAGTCCCGGGACAGGGCACAGATACGCAGTATTTT.

The chain joins TRBV7-3 to TRBJ1-3; maybe TRBD1 (6 bases). The CDR3 spans 16 residues. The V end was cut by 6 bases, the J end by 2 bases, with 17 bases between. Looked up from germline, CDR1 is SGHTA and CDR2 is FQGTGA. DNA of the CDR3: TGTGCCAGCAGTTTGGGGGGGCGACGAGCTGGAAACACCATATATTTT. Translating gives CASSLGGRRAGNTIYF.

The CDR3 DNA is TGTGCCAGCACCTTCGGGACTAGTCTTTCGTACGAGCAGTACTTC. Encoded protein: CASTFGTSLSYEQYF. V and J are TRBV7-2 and TRBJ2-7; 8 positions match TRBD2. The ends lost 7 bases at V and 4 bases at J; junction bases unmatched: 12. Germline V lookup: CDR1 SGHTA, CDR2 FQGNSA. The CDR3 is made up of 15 amino acids.

V gene TRBV18 combines with J gene TRBJ2-5, with 7 bases aligning to TRBD2. The germline gives CDR1 KGHSH, CDR2 LQKENI. The V and J ends lost 3 bases and 3 bases, in that order; junction bases with no gene match: 10. CDR3 length equals 16 residues. CDR3 sequence reads: CASSPGALAVEETQYF. In DNA, the CDR3 is TGTGCCAGCTCACCGGGCGCCCTAGCGGTTGAAGAGACCCAGTACTTC. The full variable domain, with the rest looked up from reference TRBV18 and TRBJ2-5, is NAGVMQNPRHLVRRRGQEARLRCSPMKGHSHVYWYRQLPEEGLKFMVYLQKENIIDESGMPKERFSAEFPKEGPSILRIQQVVRGDSAAYFCASSPGALAVEETQYFGPGTRLLVL.

This sequence joins TRBV3-1 (or the pseudogene TRBV3-2) and TRBJ2-7; perhaps TRBD2 as D (6 bases). The germline CDR1 and CDR2 sequences are LGHDT and YNNKEL (reference sequence). CDR3 length: 14 residues. The ends were cut back, 0 bases at V and 7 bases at J, with 13 bases in the middle. The CDR3 region has the DNA TGTGCCAGCAGCCAAGAGACTTTGGGGGGAGAGCAGTACTTC. It is translated as CASSQETLGGEQYF.

Concerning this clone itself: This specimen includes other DNA sequences encoding the same CDR3. The chain joins TRBV28 to TRBJ2-1; 9 nucleotides line up with TRBD2. V was pared by 2 bases and J by 7 bases, with 3 bases of the junction left unmatched. Germline V lookup: CDR1 MDHEN, CDR2 SYDVKM. The CDR3 sequence is 14 residues long. The CDR3 sequence: CASSLLAGRNEQFF. In nucleotides, the CDR3 is TGTGCCAGCAGTTTACTAGCGGGGCGAAATGAGCAGTTCTTC.

The chain employs TRBV19 and TRBJ2-1, with 7 bases fitting TRBD1. Germline CDR1 is LNHDA and CDR2 is SQIVND (reference sequence). V lost 5 bases and J lost 4; bases outside the gene matches: 8. CDR3 length: 15 amino acids. The CDR3 nucleotides read TGTGCCAGTAGTTCCGGGACAGCACATTACAATGAGCAGTTCTTC. Its protein product is CASSSGTAHYNEQFF. Filled out from reference TRBV19 and TRBJ2-1, the complete variable domain reads DGGITQSPKYLFRKEGQNVTLSCEQNLNHDAMYWYRQDPGQGLRLIYYSQIVNDFQKGDIAEGYSVSREKKESFPLTVTSAQKNPTAFYLCASSSGTAHYNEQFFGPGTRLTVL.

This clone was counted only a few times. The chain combines TRBV4-3 with TRBJ2-7; 8 bases line up with TRBD2. The junction had 5 bases not matched to a gene; V was cut back by 0 bases and J by 1 base. Germline V lookup: CDR1 LGHNA, CDR2 YSLEER. This CDR3 region has 16 residues. CDR3 nucleotides: TGCGCCAGCAGCCAAGACATTAGCGGGATGTCCTACGAGCAGTACTTC. Encoded protein: CASSQDISGMSYEQYF.

V is TRBV21-1 and J is TRBJ2-5; the D segment call TRBD1 is taken from the table without a DNA check. TRBV21-1 is tagged as a pseudogene. The CDR3 sequence is 15 residues long. The CDR3 DNA follows: TGTGCCAGCAGCAAAGGGGACAGGGTAGGAGAGACCCAGTACTTC. It encodes CASSKGDRVGETQYF.

This sequence joins TRBV7-2 and TRBJ1-5; 7 nucleotides line up with TRBD1. V lost 4 bases and J lost 4; bases outside the gene matches: 7. CDR1 SGHTA and CDR2 FQGNSA come from the germline V gene. This CDR3 is built from 15 residues. In DNA, the CDR3 is TGTGCCAGCAGCTCGTCAGGGGGTTATAATCAGCCCCAGCATTTT. Translation gives CASSSSGGYNQPQHF.

The V gene is TRBV11-3, the J gene TRBJ2-3; D possibly corresponds to TRBD1 (6 bases). Germline V gene sequence: CDR1 SGHNT, CDR2 YENEEA. There are 15 residues in the CDR3. V gave up 5 bases and J gave up 4 bases, with 16 bases separating them. The CDR3 sequence is CASSRRQEDPDTQYF. In nucleotides, the CDR3 is TGTGCCAGCAGCCGCCGACAGGAGGATCCAGATACGCAGTATTTT.

This clone was counted a single time. The CDR3 nucleotides are TGTGCCAGCAGCCAAGACGTACAGGGAAGGGGTGGCTACACCTTC. This translates into CASSQDVQGRGGYTF. The chain is built from TRBV4-2 and TRBJ1-2; TRBD1 is a possible D gene (6 bases). The germline V gene encodes CDR1 LGHNA and CDR2 YNFKEQ. CDR3 length: 15 residues. Trimming cost V 0 bases and J 7 bases, with 15 bases left between them.

This chain connects TRBV20-1 to TRBJ1-2; the D gene is possibly TRBD1 (5 bases). The germline V gene has CDR1 DFQATT and CDR2 SNEGSKA (reference sequence). This CDR3 region has 11 residues. With 6 bases removed from V and 8 bases from J, the gap between germline ends came to 13 bases. The CDR3 region is CSASNDRGYTF. CDR3 nucleotide sequence: TGCAGTGCCAGTAACGACAGAGGCTACACCTTC.

This clone has a handful of counts. V and J are TRBV18 and TRBJ1-5; D may be TRBD1 (5 bases). V was trimmed by 1 base and J by 7 bases, leaving 11 bases between them. The CDR3 consists of 14 residues. Germline lookup yields CDR1 KGHSH and CDR2 LQKENI. The chain's CDR3 is CASSPLRAGQPQHF. The CDR3 DNA sequence: TGTGCCAGCTCACCACTCAGGGCGGGGCAGCCCCAGCATTTT.

V and J are TRBV7-9 and TRBJ2-7, with 8 bases fitting TRBD1. Per germline, CDR1 SEHNR and CDR2 FQNEAQ (reference sequence). The junction had 3 bases not matched to a gene; V was cut back by 1 base and J by 1 base. The CDR3 totals 15 residues. The chain's CDR3 is CASSLGQGTSYEQYF. As DNA, the CDR3 is TGTGCCAGCAGCTTAGGACAGGGGACTTCCTACGAGCAGTACTTC.

This clone was seen a handful of times. The chain recombines TRBV10-3 with TRBJ1-1; D gene uncertain. The CDR3 has 16 amino acids. V shed 4 bases and J shed 0 bases, with 15 bases lying between them. Per the germline V gene, CDR1 is ENHRY and CDR2 is SYGVKD. Here the CDR3 reads CAISASVENMNTEAFF. For the CDR3, the DNA is TGTGCCATCAGTGCTAGTGTGGAGAATATGAACACTGAAGCTTTCTTT.

This clone was recorded a few times. The gene calls are TRBV5-6 and TRBJ1-1, with TRBD1 as a possible D gene (5 bases). This CDR3 contains 14 residues. V lost 0 bases to trimming and J lost 1 base, with 7 bases between them. Germline CDR1 and CDR2: SGHDT and YYEEEE. CDR3 sequence: CASSLVDRNTEAFF. CDR3 nucleotides: TGTGCCAGCAGCTTGGTAGACAGGAACACTGAAGCTTTCTTT.

This chain joins TRBV11-3 and TRBJ1-6; D may be TRBD1 (5 bases). This CDR3 has 15 residues. Trimming left V 3 bases short and J 6 bases short, with 12 bases between. The V gene's germline CDR1 is SGHNT and CDR2 YENEEA. The CDR3: CASSLVSQANSPLHF. In DNA form, the CDR3 reads TGTGCCAGCAGCTTGGTTTCACAGGCTAATTCACCCCTCCACTTT. Using reference TRBV11-3 and TRBJ1-6 for the parts outside the CDR3, the full variable domain is EAGVVQSPRYKIIEKKQPVAFWCNPISGHNTLYWYLQNLGQGPELLIRYENEEAVDDSQLPKDRFSAERLKGVDSTLKIQPAELGDSAVYLCASSLVSQANSPLHFGNGTRLTVT.

The chain is built from TRBV4-3 and TRBJ2-3, with TRBD2 matching over 8 bases. With 0 bases clipped from V and 5 bases from J, the junction kept 7 bases outside the gene matches. Germline V gene data show CDR1 as LGHNA and CDR2 as YSLEER. The CDR3 has 16 residues. The CDR3 here is CASSQDLGTRLDTQYF. The CDR3 DNA is TGCGCCAGCAGCCAAGACCTCGGGACTAGATTAGATACGCAGTATTTT.

The chain combines TRBV4-3 with TRBJ1-6; 9 bases are shared with TRBD1. The CDR3 covers 19 residues. V lost 0 bases to trimming and J lost 7 bases; unmatched junction nucleotides: 13. Germline CDR1 LGHNA, CDR2 YSLEER. DNA for the CDR3: TGCGCCAGCAGCCAAGATTCTCGGGACAGGGCGCCTGTAAATTCACCCCTCCACTTT. This codes for CASSQDSRDRAPVNSPLHF.

This clone was observed a single time. V and J are TRBV19 and TRBJ2-6, with a tentative D call TRBD1 (6 bases). Germline lookup yields CDR1 LNHDA and CDR2 SQIVND (reference sequence). The V and J ends lost 3 bases and 0 bases respectively, with 18 bases between them. This CDR3 contains 19 residues. The CDR3: CASSILDSVFYSGANVLTF. Here the CDR3 DNA reads TGTGCCAGTAGTATTTTGGACAGCGTATTCTACTCTGGGGCCAACGTCCTGACTTTC.

Here the CDR3 reads CASSESDSYGWSDTQYF. CDR3 sequence (DNA): TGTGCCAGCAGTGAATCTGACAGCTACGGGTGGTCAGATACGCAGTATTTT. The chain carries TRBV25-1 and TRBJ2-3; tentative D call: TRBD1 (5 bases). CDR3 length: 17 residues. V was shortened by 1 base and J by 4 bases, with 18 bases between the two germline ends. CDR1 is MGHDK and CDR2 is SYGVNS in the germline V gene.